The TCR beta chain under discussion was sequenced for a study of cytomegalovirus exposure and HLA in healthy donors. General study results and limits: The study labeled around 160 TCR beta chains cytomegalovirus-associated. The TCR clusters that emerged in the first cohort tended, a later analysis found, to co-occur in the 120 validation repertoires. Rarity characterized most TCR sequences, yet some public TCRs appeared in many donors.

Here immunoSEQ multiplex PCR was the method, and the copy in TCRdb shows in-frame clones only, minus some. The table has 250,000 or so clones, around 91% seen once; the top ten hold 0.37%. Among the 120 subjects of the validation cohort, separate from the roughly 700-subject first cohort, were the donors. Of note for this clone: The antigen is unknown.

CDR3 length: 15 amino acids. Germline V gives CDR1 SGHDT, CDR2 YYEEEE. Trimming cost V 4 bases and J 6 bases; bases outside gene matches: 13. The chain carries TRBV5-6 and TRBJ2-7, with 7 bases aligning to TRBD2. What was sequenced was PBMCs. This clonotype originated in a woman in her late teens or twenties in good health and CMV-seronegative. This chain's CDR3 is CASSRGVTLSSEQYF. CDR3 in DNA: TGTGCCAGCAGCCGGGGGGTAACCCTCTCCAGCGAGCAGTACTTC.